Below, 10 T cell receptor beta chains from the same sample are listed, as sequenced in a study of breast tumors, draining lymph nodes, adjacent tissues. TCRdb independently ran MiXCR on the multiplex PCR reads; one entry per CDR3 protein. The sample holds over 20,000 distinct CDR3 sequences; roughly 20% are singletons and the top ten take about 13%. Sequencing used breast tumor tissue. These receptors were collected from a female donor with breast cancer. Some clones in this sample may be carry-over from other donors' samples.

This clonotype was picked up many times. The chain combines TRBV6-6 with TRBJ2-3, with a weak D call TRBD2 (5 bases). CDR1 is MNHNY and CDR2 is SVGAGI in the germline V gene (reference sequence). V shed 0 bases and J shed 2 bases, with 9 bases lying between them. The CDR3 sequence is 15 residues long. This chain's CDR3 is CASSYSGVVTDTQYF. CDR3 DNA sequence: TGTGCCAGCAGTTACTCCGGGGTAGTCACAGATACGCAGTATTTT.

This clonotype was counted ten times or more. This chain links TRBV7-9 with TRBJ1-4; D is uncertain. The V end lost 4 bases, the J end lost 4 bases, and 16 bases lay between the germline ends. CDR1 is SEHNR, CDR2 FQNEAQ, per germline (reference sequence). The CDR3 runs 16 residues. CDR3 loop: CASSSWEAALNEKLFF. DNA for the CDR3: TGTGCCAGCAGCTCCTGGGAGGCAGCACTTAATGAAAAACTGTTTTTT.

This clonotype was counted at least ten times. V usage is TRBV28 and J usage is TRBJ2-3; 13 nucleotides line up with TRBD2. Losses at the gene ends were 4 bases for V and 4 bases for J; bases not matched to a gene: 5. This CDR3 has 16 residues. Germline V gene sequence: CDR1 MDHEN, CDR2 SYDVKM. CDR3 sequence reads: CASSSWTSGGSDTQYF. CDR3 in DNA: TGTGCCAGCAGTTCCTGGACTAGCGGGGGTTCAGATACGCAGTATTTT.

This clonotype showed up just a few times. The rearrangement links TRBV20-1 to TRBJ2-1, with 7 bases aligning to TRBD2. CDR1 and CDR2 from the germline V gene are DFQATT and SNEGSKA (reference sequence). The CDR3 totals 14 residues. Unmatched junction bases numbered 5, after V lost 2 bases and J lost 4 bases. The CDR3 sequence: CSARLGLEYNEQFF. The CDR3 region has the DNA TGCAGTGCTAGATTAGGACTAGAGTACAATGAGCAGTTCTTC.

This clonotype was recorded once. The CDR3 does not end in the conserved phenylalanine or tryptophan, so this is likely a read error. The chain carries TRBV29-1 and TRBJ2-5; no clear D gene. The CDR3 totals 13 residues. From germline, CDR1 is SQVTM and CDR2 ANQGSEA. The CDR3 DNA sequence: TGCAGCGTTGGAGGCCGAACCCAAGAGGCCCAGTACCTC. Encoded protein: CSVGGRTQEAQYL.

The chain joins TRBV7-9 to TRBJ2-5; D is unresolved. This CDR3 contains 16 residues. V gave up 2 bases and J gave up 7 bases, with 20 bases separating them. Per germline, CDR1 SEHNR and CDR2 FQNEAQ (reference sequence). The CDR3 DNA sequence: TGTGCCAGCAGCTTAACCGCCGAAAGATCTCGAGGGACCCAGTACTTC. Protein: CASSLTAERSRGTQYF.

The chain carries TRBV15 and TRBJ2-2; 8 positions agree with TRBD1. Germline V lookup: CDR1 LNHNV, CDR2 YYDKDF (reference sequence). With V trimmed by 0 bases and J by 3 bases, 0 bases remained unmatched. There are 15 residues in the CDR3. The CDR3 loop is CATSREGQDTGELFF. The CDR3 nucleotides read TGTGCCACCAGCAGAGAGGGACAGGACACCGGGGAGCTGTTTTTT.

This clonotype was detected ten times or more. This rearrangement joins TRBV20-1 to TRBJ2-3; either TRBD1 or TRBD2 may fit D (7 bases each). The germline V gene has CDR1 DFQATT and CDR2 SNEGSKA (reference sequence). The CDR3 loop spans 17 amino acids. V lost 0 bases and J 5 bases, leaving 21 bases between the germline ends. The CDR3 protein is CSARDPGGRGLEDTQYF. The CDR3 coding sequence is TGCAGTGCTAGAGACCCGGGGGGCAGGGGGTTGGAAGATACGCAGTATTTT.

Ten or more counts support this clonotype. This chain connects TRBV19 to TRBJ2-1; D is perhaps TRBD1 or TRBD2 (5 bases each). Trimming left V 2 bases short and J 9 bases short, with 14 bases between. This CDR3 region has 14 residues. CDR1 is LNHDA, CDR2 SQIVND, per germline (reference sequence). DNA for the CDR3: TGTGCCAGTAGTATACTCGGGACGAGCAGTGAGCAGTTCTTC. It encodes CASSILGTSSEQFF.

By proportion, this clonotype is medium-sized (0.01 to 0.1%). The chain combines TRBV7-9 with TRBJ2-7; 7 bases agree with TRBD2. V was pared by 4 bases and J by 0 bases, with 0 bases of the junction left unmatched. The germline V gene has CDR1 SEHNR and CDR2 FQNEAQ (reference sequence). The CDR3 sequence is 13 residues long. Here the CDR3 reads CASSWTSSYEQYF. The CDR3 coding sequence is TGTGCCAGCAGCTGGACTAGCTCCTACGAGCAGTACTTC.